Listed here are 10 T cell receptor beta chains from one sample, sequenced in a study of T cells in Graves' hyperthyroidism and ophthalmopathy. The TCR beta CDR3 regions underwent amplification using RNA transcripts as the source. The primer set for the first-round RT-PCR of the TCR CDR3 was HTBI. TCRdb reanalysed the multiplex PCR reads using MiXCR and keeps one entry per CDR3 protein. The sample includes some 210,000 distinct CDR3 sequences, approximately 17% seen only once; the top ten take around 52%. The sequencing input was blood. The receptor set was obtained from a man over 45 with Graves' hyperthyroidism.

As concerns this clonotype: A single base separates this from a much larger clone, so it may be a read error. The V and J genes are TRBV11-2 and TRBJ2-2, with 12 bases aligning to TRBD2. This CDR3 has 16 residues. The germline gives CDR1 SGHAT, CDR2 FQNNGV. The CDR3 loop reads CASSPRTSGNTGELVF. CDR3 coding DNA: TGTGCCAGCAGCCCCCGGACTAGCGGGAACACCGGGGAGCTGGTTTTT.

This clonotype was seen only a few times. This sequence joins TRBV19 and TRBJ1-2, with 9 nucleotides matching TRBD1. CDR1 LNHDA and CDR2 SQIVND come from the germline V gene (reference sequence). The V segment lost 3 bases and the J segment 7 bases; nucleotides outside the gene matches: 9. This CDR3 region has 15 residues. CDR3 amino acids: CASSIGQGISSGYTF. CDR3 DNA: TGTGCCAGTAGTATTGGACAGGGGATCAGTAGTGGCTACACCTTC.

This clonotype was found many times. This chain uses TRBV18 with TRBJ2-7; 7 positions agree with TRBD2. The CDR3 runs to 12 residues. With V trimmed by 5 bases and J by 6 bases, 4 bases remained unmatched. Germline CDR1 reads KGHSH; CDR2 reads LQKENI. DNA for the CDR3: TGTGCCAGCTCAGGGGAGGGCTCCGAGCAGTACTTC. It encodes CASSGEGSEQYF.

The chain links TRBV4-3 to TRBJ2-7; 12 nucleotides line up with TRBD2. J was trimmed by 5 bases and V by 2 bases; bases with no gene match: 7. This CDR3 contains 16 residues. Germline CDR1 is LGHNA and CDR2 is YSLEER. CDR3 amino acids: CASSQLGLAGSHEQYF. The CDR3 DNA sequence: TGCGCCAGCAGCCAACTAGGACTAGCGGGATCCCACGAGCAGTACTTC.

The chain recombines TRBV19 with TRBJ1-5; 9 bases fit TRBD1. The ends lost 8 bases at V and 2 bases at J; junction bases unmatched: 7. The length of the CDR3 is 15 residues. Germline CDR1 and CDR2: LNHDA and SQIVND (reference sequence). CDR3 sequence (DNA): TGTGCCAGTTCAGATACAGGGGGCGGCAATCAGCCCCAGCATTTT. Amino acids: CASSDTGGGNQPQHF. Full variable domain (outside the CDR3, taken from reference TRBV19 and TRBJ1-5): DGGITQSPKYLFRKEGQNVTLSCEQNLNHDAMYWYRQDPGQGLRLIYYSQIVNDFQKGDIAEGYSVSREKKESFPLTVTSAQKNPTAFYLCASSDTGGGNQPQHFGDGTRLSIL.

This clonotype was seen many times. CDR3 amino acids: CASSEGRTEAFF. The CDR3, as DNA: TGTGCCAGCAGTGAAGGTAGAACTGAAGCTTTCTTT. V gene TRBV2 combines with J gene TRBJ1-1; D is unresolved. The V gene lost 1 base and the J gene lost 5 bases, with 5 bases spanning the gap. Germline V gene lookup returns CDR1 SNHLY and CDR2 FYNNEI. This CDR3 has 12 amino acids.

This chain connects TRBV10-3 to TRBJ1-5; the D is unclear. Germline V gene sequence: CDR1 ENHRY, CDR2 SYGVKD. V lost 6 bases and J lost 1, with 10 bases in between. There are 14 residues in the CDR3. In DNA form, the CDR3 reads TGTGCCATCAGCGTGCGGGTAAGCAATCAGCCCCAGCATTTT. Amino acid sequence: CAISVRVSNQPQHF.

The sample holds one count of this clonotype. The chain recombines TRBV12-3 or TRBV12-4 with TRBJ2-7, with 8 nucleotides matching TRBD2. The CDR3 is made up of 15 amino acids. Germline trimming cut 2 bases from V and 0 bases from J; bases unmatched to any gene: 3. The CDR3 loop is CASSLSLADSYEQYF. CDR3 DNA sequence: TGTGCCAGCAGTTTATCACTAGCGGACTCCTACGAGCAGTACTTC.

The CDR3 sequence: CASSLDVWTSGYNEQFF. DNA for the CDR3: TGTGCCAGCAGCTTAGACGTCTGGACTAGCGGTTACAATGAGCAGTTCTTC. The genes are TRBV7-6 and TRBJ2-1; 10 bases are shared with TRBD2. The CDR3 has 17 amino acids. The germline V gene has CDR1 SGHVS and CDR2 FNYEAQ. V gave up 1 base and J gave up 4 bases; unmatched junction bases: 7.

In this sample, this clonotype turned up a few times. The chain employs TRBV5-1 and TRBJ2-1; 11 bases agree with TRBD2. With 4 bases clipped from V and 6 bases from J, the junction kept 6 bases outside the gene matches. CDR1 and CDR2 from the germline V gene are SGHRS and YFSETQ. This CDR3 is 15 amino acids long. As DNA, the CDR3 is TGCGCCAGCAGCCCTAATAGCGGGAGGGGCAATGAGCAGTTCTTC. Translation gives CASSPNSGRGNEQFF.